The next 32 T cell receptor beta chains were all read from a single sample in a study of T cell repertoires in cytomegalovirus infection. TCRdb itself ran the reads through MiXCR, one entry per CDR3 protein. The sample holds 500,000 to 600,000 distinct CDR3 sequences, 15% to 20% seen once. Material: CD8+ T cells from PBMCs. The receptor source for this set is a human donor in good health (CMV status not recorded). Some clones in this sample may be carry-over from other donors' samples.

In its sample, this clonotype was seen many times. The genes are TRBV6-5 and TRBJ2-5; 13 bases line up with TRBD2. V lost 7 bases, J lost 1 base, and 6 bases stayed unmatched. Germline CDR1 is MNHEY and CDR2 is SVGAGI. CDR3 length equals 16 residues. The CDR3 DNA reads as TGTGCCAGCAAACCCTGGACTAGCGGGAGCCAAGAGACCCAGTACTTC. Its protein product is CASKPWTSGSQETQYF.

This clonotype was counted at least ten times. The chain employs TRBV7-9 and TRBJ1-5, with D possibly TRBD1 on 5 matching bases. This CDR3 spans 14 amino acids. Germline values: CDR1 SEHNR, CDR2 FQNEAQ (reference sequence). V lost 4 bases to trimming and J lost 6 bases, with 13 bases between them. DNA of the CDR3: TGTGCCAGCAGCTCACCCGGGGGGGGTCAGCCCCAGCATTTT. It encodes CASSSPGGGQPQHF.

In its sample, this clonotype was seen many times. This sequence joins TRBV19 and TRBJ2-2; 7 bases match TRBD2. Trimming cost V 3 bases and J 4 bases; bases outside gene matches: 11. Per the germline V gene, CDR1 is LNHDA and CDR2 is SQIVND (reference sequence). The CDR3 length is 17 residues. The DNA for the CDR3 is TGTGCCAGTAGTATTACGTTGGGGGGGAGCGTCACCGGGGAGCTGTTTTTT. Its protein is CASSITLGGSVTGELFF.

This clonotype was picked up many times. The genes are TRBV28 and TRBJ1-5; D not certain. The V and J ends lost 2 bases and 0 bases respectively, with 8 bases between them. The CDR3 is 15 residues long. Germline loops: CDR1 MDHEN, CDR2 SYDVKM. The DNA of the CDR3 is TGTGCCAGCAGTTTAAATCTTTATAGCAATCAGCCCCAGCATTTT. The encoded protein is CASSLNLYSNQPQHF.

This clonotype was counted ten times or more. The V and J genes are TRBV29-1 and TRBJ1-2, with a weak D call TRBD1 (6 bases). V lost 5 bases, J lost 0 bases, and 10 bases lay in between. Germline values: CDR1 SQVTM, CDR2 ANQGSEA. The CDR3 spans 13 residues. The CDR3 loop is CSVRDKANYGYTF. The CDR3 bases are TGCAGCGTTCGGGACAAAGCTAACTATGGCTACACCTTC.

There are a few counts of this clonotype. Here the CDR3 DNA reads TGCGCCAGCAGTCTGACTAGCGGGGATTTAGGTGAGCAGTTCTTC. This sequence encodes CASSLTSGDLGEQFF. The rearrangement uses TRBV4-1 and TRBJ2-1, with TRBD2 matching 11 bases. The trim removed 6 bases at V and 9 bases at J, leaving 10 bases unmatched. From germline, CDR1 is MGHRA and CDR2 YSYEKL. This CDR3 spans 15 amino acids.

This clonotype was observed a handful of times. The genes are TRBV15 and TRBJ2-2; 12 bases map to TRBD1. V lost 11 bases and J lost 6; bases outside the gene matches: 7. The CDR3 contains 14 residues. CDR1 and CDR2 (germline): LNHNV, YYDKDF (reference sequence). DNA of the CDR3: TGTGCCGCTTCCCGGGACAGGGGGCCCGGGGAGCTGTTTTTT. Protein product: CAASRDRGPGELFF.

This clonotype occurred a few times. The V gene is TRBV24-1, the J gene TRBJ2-1; TRBD1 matches at 7 bases. The CDR3 runs 12 residues. CDR1 and CDR2 (germline): KGHDR, SFDVKD. The V and J ends lost 7 bases and 8 bases, in that order; junction bases with no gene match: 4. This chain's CDR3 is CATRGGIDEQFF. CDR3 in DNA: TGTGCCACCAGAGGGGGCATCGATGAGCAGTTCTTC.

This clonotype was seen ten or more times. The chain has TRBV6-1 and TRBJ2-7; unclear D gene. Germline-derived CDR1 and CDR2 are MNHNS and SASEGT. The CDR3 contains 15 residues. V was trimmed by 2 bases and J by 0 bases, leaving 11 bases between them. CDR3 in DNA: TGTGCCAGCAGTGAATCCATGGACCTCTCCTACGAGCAGTACTTC. Its translation: CASSESMDLSYEQYF.

The chain links TRBV6-5 to TRBJ1-5, with TRBD1 as a possible D gene (6 bases). Per germline, CDR1 MNHEY and CDR2 SVGAGI. Trimming took 8 bases from V and 4 from J, leaving 18 bases between them. CDR3 size: 15 residues. The CDR3 reads CASALKTGGNQPQHF. CDR3 bases: TGTGCCAGCGCCCTGAAGACAGGAGGGAATCAGCCCCAGCATTTT.

The sample holds many counts of this clonotype. This chain connects TRBV12-3 or TRBV12-4 to TRBJ2-1; 11 bases map to TRBD2. The CDR3 contains 16 residues. J was trimmed by 10 bases and V by 3 bases; bases with no gene match: 11. The CDR3 loop reads CASSLSSASGGREQFF. The CDR3, as DNA: TGTGCCAGCAGTTTGAGCTCGGCTAGCGGGGGGCGGGAGCAGTTCTTC.

V usage is TRBV29-1 and J usage is TRBJ2-7; possibly TRBD1 or TRBD2 for D (5 bases each). Germline V lookup: CDR1 SQVTM, CDR2 ANQGSEA. This CDR3 has 17 amino acids. V gave up 3 bases and J gave up 3 bases, with 24 bases separating them. CDR3 loop: CSVETDEDQTGGYEQYF. The DNA for the CDR3 is TGCAGCGTTGAGACGGACGAAGACCAAACTGGGGGCTACGAGCAGTACTTC.

In its sample, this clonotype was seen many times. This chain connects TRBV7-9 to TRBJ1-1; no definite D call. CDR3 length equals 15 residues. With 4 bases removed from V and 0 bases from J, the gap between germline ends came to 12 bases. Germline CDR1 is SEHNR and CDR2 is FQNEAQ (reference sequence). The CDR3 DNA reads TGTGCCAGCAGCTCCCAAGGCGGGCTGAACACTGAAGCTTTCTTT. Residues: CASSSQGGLNTEAFF.

This clonotype was recorded many times. V gene TRBV6-5 combines with J gene TRBJ2-3; D tentatively reads TRBD1 or TRBD2 (5 bases each). This CDR3 spans 14 amino acids. Trimming took 5 bases from V and 2 from J, leaving 11 bases between them. Germline-derived CDR1 and CDR2 are MNHEY and SVGAGI. CDR3 residues: CASSRGPNTDTQYF. The CDR3 DNA reads TGTGCCAGCAGTCGGGGACCTAACACAGATACGCAGTATTTT.

V usage is TRBV6-6 and J usage is TRBJ1-1, with 8 nucleotides matching TRBD1. CDR1 MNHNY and CDR2 SVGAGI come from the germline V gene (reference sequence). Trimming at V came to 0 bases and at J to 1 base, leaving 4 bases not matched to a gene. CDR3 length: 16 residues. CDR3 residues: CASSYSDRAANTEAFF. DNA of the CDR3: TGTGCCAGCAGTTACTCGGACAGGGCGGCGAACACTGAAGCTTTCTTT.

The gene calls are TRBV4-2 and TRBJ1-1, with TRBD1 as a possible D gene (5 bases). CDR1 and CDR2 (germline): LGHNA, YNFKEQ. The CDR3 consists of 13 residues. V gave up 1 base and J gave up 10 bases, with 13 bases separating them. CDR3 bases: TGTGCCAGCAGCCAAGCTAACCGGGACGGAGCTTTCTTT. This gives the protein CASSQANRDGAFF.

This clonotype was counted at least ten times. The chain combines TRBV7-9 with TRBJ2-1; no definite D call. The length of the CDR3 is 16 residues. The germline V gene encodes CDR1 SEHNR and CDR2 FQNEAQ (reference sequence). The V end lost 1 base, the J end lost 0 bases, and 10 bases lay between the germline ends. CDR3 in amino acids: CASSLGGFRSYNEQFF. The CDR3 nucleotides read TGTGCCAGCAGCTTAGGTGGCTTTCGCTCCTACAATGAGCAGTTCTTC.

This clonotype was counted between two and nine times. The J gene is TRBJ2-3, the V gene TRBV12-3 or TRBV12-4; TRBD1 or TRBD2 may be the D gene (5 bases each). The CDR3 has 15 residues. Between the trimmed V and J ends, which lost 6 bases and 4 bases, there was a span of 17 bases. This CDR3 reads CASRALGTDSDTQYF. The CDR3 nucleotides read TGTGCCAGCAGGGCCCTCGGGACGGACTCAGATACGCAGTATTTT.

This chain joins TRBV18 and TRBJ2-5; no firm D call. The CDR3 contains 12 residues. Germline values: CDR1 KGHSH, CDR2 LQKENI. V was pared by 4 bases and J by 2 bases, with 5 bases between. This chain's CDR3 is CASSLMQETQYF. The CDR3 DNA follows: TGTGCCAGCTCACTCATGCAAGAGACCCAGTACTTC.

This clonotype has a count of ten or more. The chain recombines TRBV7-9 with TRBJ1-1; TRBD1 agrees at 8 bases. The CDR3 is 15 residues long. Looked up from germline, CDR1 is SEHNR and CDR2 is FQNEAQ (reference sequence). V dropped 5 bases and J dropped 0; count of bases not matched to a gene: 5. As DNA, the CDR3 is TGTGCCAGCAGCCCTAAGGACAGGGTGAACACTGAAGCTTTCTTT. It codes for CASSPKDRVNTEAFF.

This clonotype was counted at least ten times. The chain recombines TRBV12-3 or TRBV12-4 with TRBJ2-5; D is perhaps TRBD2 (6 bases). V was trimmed by 5 bases and J by 5 bases, leaving 15 bases between them. This CDR3 comprises 14 residues. CDR3 DNA sequence: TGTGCCAGCAGTCCCCCCCGGGACTCGGAGACCCAGTACTTC. Its protein is CASSPPRDSETQYF.

In its sample, this clonotype was seen many times. The rearrangement joins TRBV6-5 to TRBJ2-5; D perhaps matches TRBD2 (5 bases). The V end lost 2 bases, the J end lost 2 bases, and 9 bases lay between the germline ends. This CDR3 region has 14 residues. The germline CDR1 and CDR2 sequences are MNHEY and SVGAGI. The CDR3 coding sequence is TGTGCCAGCAGTTACATACGGGGTCAAGAGACCCAGTACTTC. The encoded protein is CASSYIRGQETQYF.

As regards this clonotype: This may be a read error: a much more frequent sequence differs by one nucleotide. This sequence joins TRBV7-3 and TRBJ1-3; D is uncertain. Germline lookup yields CDR1 SGHTA and CDR2 FQGTGA. The CDR3 has 12 amino acids. CDR3: CASTFPGNTICF. As DNA, the CDR3 is TGTGCCAGCACTTTTCCCGGGAACACCATATGTTTT.

This clonotype was detected only a few times. The J gene is TRBJ1-2, the V gene TRBV19; 8 positions match TRBD1. The germline gives CDR1 LNHDA, CDR2 SQIVND (reference sequence). With V trimmed by 1 base and J by 7 bases, 14 bases remained unmatched. The CDR3 sequence is 17 residues long. DNA for the CDR3: TGTGCCAGTAGTATAGGTTCGGGCCTGGGACAGGCGGTTGGCTACACCTTC. It codes for CASSIGSGLGQAVGYTF.

This clonotype was seen ten or more times. The chain joins TRBV7-9 to TRBJ1-5, with 7 nucleotides matching TRBD1. This CDR3 contains 15 residues. Losses at the gene ends were 4 bases for V and 4 bases for J; bases not matched to a gene: 7. CDR1 SEHNR and CDR2 FQNEAQ come from the germline V gene (reference sequence). CDR3 coding DNA: TGTGCCAGCAGCTCGGACAGGTCTAGAAATCAGCCCCAGCATTTT. Its translation is CASSSDRSRNQPQHF.

V and J are TRBV20-1 and TRBJ2-1; the match to TRBD1 covers 10 bases. The germline gives CDR1 DFQATT, CDR2 SNEGSKA (reference sequence). J lost 0 bases, V lost 6 bases, and 2 bases had no gene match. The CDR3 length is 14 residues. The CDR3 reads CSARDRGSYNEQFF. In DNA, the CDR3 is TGCAGTGCAAGGGACAGGGGCTCCTACAATGAGCAGTTCTTC.

As for this clonotype: This may arise from a read error, as a much more abundant clone is one base away. The V gene is TRBV10-3, the J gene TRBJ2-1; 10 nucleotides agree with TRBD2. Losses at the gene ends were 11 bases for V and 8 bases for J; bases not matched to a gene: 12. The CDR3 has 14 amino acids. Germline CDR1 is ENHRY and CDR2 is SYGVKD. The CDR3 bases are TGTGCCTCCCGGCAAGCGGGAGGGGTGGATGAGCAGTTCTTC. This codes for CASRQAGGVDEQFF.

The chain employs TRBV4-1 and TRBJ1-1; TRBD1 matches 9 bases. Looked up from germline, CDR1 is MGHRA and CDR2 is YSYEKL. This CDR3 has 15 residues. Germline trimming cut 1 base from V and 4 bases from J; bases unmatched to any gene: 4. The CDR3 is CASSQATGGGTEAFF. The CDR3 nucleotides read TGCGCCAGCAGCCAAGCCACAGGGGGCGGCACTGAAGCTTTCTTT.

In this sample, this clonotype turned up many times. The V and J genes are TRBV7-9 and TRBJ1-1, with D hard to call. Trimming removed 7 bases at V and 1 base at J, with 10 bases between. The CDR3 consists of 13 residues. Germline CDR1 and CDR2: SEHNR and FQNEAQ (reference sequence). CDR3 loop: CASTFEGNTEAFF. The CDR3 DNA is TGTGCCAGCACCTTCGAAGGGAACACTGAAGCTTTCTTT. The whole variable domain, remainder taken from reference TRBV7-9 and TRBJ1-1, is DTGVSQNPRHKITKRGQNVTFRCDPISEHNRLYWYRQTLGQGPEFLTYFQNEAQLEKSRLLSDRFSAERPKGSFSTLEIQRTEQGDSAMYLCASTFEGNTEAFFGQGTRLTVV.

This clonotype was seen ten or more times. The genes are TRBV7-9 and TRBJ1-4; D remains ambiguous. V lost 3 bases and J lost 0, with 8 bases in between. The CDR3 loop spans 15 amino acids. Germline CDR1 and CDR2: SEHNR and FQNEAQ (reference sequence). The CDR3 DNA follows: TGTGCCAGCAGCTTCGGGGAAGCAACTAATGAAAAACTGTTTTTT. Its protein product is CASSFGEATNEKLFF.

This clonotype was observed a handful of times. The chain has TRBV5-1 and TRBJ2-5; 9 bases match TRBD2. In germline, CDR1 is SGHRS, CDR2 YFSETQ. The CDR3 extends over 18 amino acids. With V trimmed by 0 bases and J by 1 base, 10 bases remained unmatched. The CDR3 region has the DNA TGCGCCAGCAGCTTGGCCATGGTAGCGGGGGAACTCCAAGAGACCCAGTACTTC. Encoded protein: CASSLAMVAGELQETQYF.

This clonotype was counted many times. The chain joins TRBV7-9 to TRBJ2-2; 8 bases agree with TRBD1. Germline V lookup: CDR1 SEHNR, CDR2 FQNEAQ (reference sequence). CDR3 length equals 16 residues. J was trimmed by 4 bases and V by 5 bases; bases with no gene match: 9. CDR3 nucleotide sequence: TGTGCCAGCAGCCATGGGGACAGGCCTTCCACCGGGGAGCTGTTTTTT. Translating gives CASSHGDRPSTGELFF.